The 27 T cell receptor beta chains presented below share a single source sample, sequenced in a study of blood T cell repertoires in COVID-19. TCRdb's table, derived via immunoSEQ multiplex PCR, lists solely in-frame clones and lacks some. Of a few hundred thousand clones detected, about nine tenths appear once; the ten largest clones hold around 7.9%. Specimen: PBMCs or T cells enriched from blood (not recorded which). The source is a woman aged 55-69 years who had recovered from COVID-19.

The V call is TRBV27, the J call TRBJ1-6; no firm D call. Germline CDR1 MNHEY, CDR2 SMNVEV (reference sequence). The CDR3 loop spans 15 amino acids. V lost 1 base and J 10 bases, leaving 14 bases between the germline ends. This CDR3 is CASSLWGGRGSPLHF. The DNA for the CDR3 is TGTGCCAGCAGTTTATGGGGAGGTCGTGGGTCACCCCTCCACTTT.

In the case of this clone: Different DNA sequences within this sample yield the same CDR3. The J gene is TRBJ2-5, the V gene TRBV5-6, with D tentatively TRBD1 (6 bases). Germline assignment: CDR1 SGHDT and CDR2 YYEEEE. The CDR3 extends over 13 amino acids. V was pared by 0 bases and J by 4 bases, with 7 bases between. The CDR3 nucleotides are TGTGCCAGCAGCTTGGGCAGGGGAGAGACCCAGTACTTC. Amino acid sequence: CASSLGRGETQYF.

The count of this clone is one. V gene TRBV9 combines with J gene TRBJ1-2; unclear D gene. The CDR3 is 11 amino acids. Germline V gene data show CDR1 as SGDLS and CDR2 as YYNGEE. Trimming removed 7 bases at V and 3 bases at J, with 7 bases between. CDR3 DNA sequence: TGTGCCAGCCAGAGGGACTATGGCTACACCTTC. The encoded protein is CASQRDYGYTF.

The rearrangement uses TRBV5-1 and TRBJ2-2, with 8 bases fitting TRBD1. Germline V gene lookup returns CDR1 SGHRS and CDR2 YFSETQ. Trimming removed 0 bases from V and 7 bases from J; junction bases left unmatched: 5. CDR3 length equals 15 residues. CDR3: CASSLAGTGNGELFF. Here the CDR3 DNA reads TGCGCCAGCAGCTTGGCCGGGACAGGAAACGGGGAGCTGTTTTTT.

This chain connects TRBV5-1 to TRBJ2-5, with 8 bases fitting TRBD2. This CDR3 has 17 residues. The V and J ends lost 1 base and 0 bases, in that order; junction bases with no gene match: 8. CDR1 SGHRS and CDR2 YFSETQ come from the germline V gene. CDR3 residues: CASSLIGGGRYQETQYF. CDR3 sequence (DNA): TGCGCCAGCAGCTTGATAGGCGGGGGGCGTTACCAAGAGACCCAGTACTTC.

This chain joins TRBV2 and TRBJ1-2; D unclear. From germline, CDR1 is SNHLY and CDR2 FYNNEI. CDR3 length equals 13 residues. V dropped 8 bases and J dropped 9 bases, with 19 bases sitting between them. CDR3 DNA sequence: TGTGCCAGCGATTTATCGACAACGAAGAGCTACACCTTC. Encoded protein: CASDLSTTKSYTF.

V and J are TRBV6-5 and TRBJ1-5, with TRBD1 as a possible D gene (5 bases). The CDR3 extends over 13 amino acids. Trimming removed 5 bases at V and 3 bases at J, with 8 bases between. CDR1 and CDR2 (germline): MNHEY, SVGAGI. CDR3 nucleotide sequence: TGTGCCAGCAGTCCAGGGAACAATCAGCCCCAGCATTTT. Translating gives CASSPGNNQPQHF.

V is TRBV27 and J is TRBJ1-2, with 8 nucleotides matching TRBD1. Unmatched junction bases numbered 13, after V lost 2 bases and J lost 8 bases. From germline, CDR1 is MNHEY and CDR2 SMNVEV (reference sequence). This CDR3 region has 16 residues. The CDR3, as DNA: TGTGCCAGCAGTTTAAAGGCCCCGGGGCAGGGGGCCGGCTACACCTTC. Translated: CASSLKAPGQGAGYTF.

The chain joins TRBV7-2 to TRBJ2-1; 7 bases fit TRBD2. The CDR3 sequence is 14 residues long. J gave up 3 bases and V 3 bases, and 2 bases lay outside the gene matches. Germline CDR1 and CDR2: SGHTA and FQGNSA. CDR3 DNA: TGTGCCAGCAGCTTCGCGGGGGTCTACAATGAGCAGTTCTTC. It codes for CASSFAGVYNEQFF.

In its sample, this clone was seen a few times. The chain recombines TRBV7-2 with TRBJ2-7, with D tentatively TRBD1 (6 bases). The CDR3 contains 14 residues. CDR1 is SGHTA and CDR2 is FQGNSA in the germline V gene. Trimming stripped 4 bases from V and 2 bases from J, with 12 bases between. The CDR3 here is CASSYWTAPYEQYV. CDR3 bases: TGTGCCAGCAGCTATTGGACAGCCCCCTACGAGCAGTACGTC.

Notes on this clone: Additional DNA sequences in this sample encode the identical CDR3. This sequence joins TRBV2 and TRBJ2-7; D is possibly TRBD1 (5 bases). Trimming removed 3 bases at V and 3 bases at J, with 12 bases between. CDR1 is SNHLY, CDR2 FYNNEI, per germline. The CDR3 has 14 amino acids. CDR3 in amino acids: CASSEGQGVYEQYF. The DNA for the CDR3 is TGTGCCAGCAGTGAGGGCCAAGGGGTCTACGAGCAGTACTTC.

The chain joins TRBV5-6 to TRBJ1-2; D is unresolved. V lost 2 bases, J lost 3 bases, and 11 bases lay in between. CDR3 length equals 14 residues. CDR1 SGHDT and CDR2 YYEEEE come from the germline V gene. CDR3 residues: CASSLVTAYYGYTF. The CDR3 bases are TGTGCCAGCAGCTTAGTAACAGCCTACTATGGCTACACCTTC.

The chain employs TRBV27 and TRBJ1-1; D may be TRBD1 (6 bases). The CDR3 is made up of 15 amino acids. Trimming shortened V by 4 bases and J by 7 bases, and 19 bases separated the two germline ends. Germline lookup yields CDR1 MNHEY and CDR2 SMNVEV (reference sequence). The CDR3 nucleotides read TGTGCCAGCAGTTACAAGACAGGCCTATTGAGTGAAGCTTTCTTT. This translates into CASSYKTGLLSEAFF.

The chain combines TRBV6-1 with TRBJ2-1, with TRBD1 matching 8 bases. In germline, CDR1 is MNHNS, CDR2 SASEGT. After removal of 1 base from V and 4 bases from J, the junction contained 9 bases not matched to a gene. The CDR3 is 17 residues long. The CDR3 sequence is CASSEVRTGLGYNEQFF. The CDR3 nucleotides read TGTGCCAGCAGTGAAGTGCGGACAGGGCTTGGGTACAATGAGCAGTTCTTC.

This clone is a singleton in its sample. This rearrangement joins TRBV6-6 to TRBJ1-5; D perhaps matches TRBD1 (6 bases). Per the germline V gene, CDR1 is MNHNY and CDR2 is SVGAGI (reference sequence). V lost 3 bases and J lost 1, with 13 bases in between. CDR3 length: 16 residues. The CDR3 DNA sequence: TGTGCCAGCAGTTATCTCTCCGGGACAAGCAATCAGCCCCAGCATTTT. As protein: CASSYLSGTSNQPQHF.

This chain connects TRBV18 to TRBJ2-5, with D hard to call. The CDR3 loop spans 15 amino acids. V shed 6 bases and J shed 6 bases, with 20 bases lying between them. Germline loops: CDR1 KGHSH, CDR2 LQKENI. CDR3 region: CASSAYVSLAQTQYF. CDR3 bases: TGTGCCAGCTCCGCATACGTGTCTCTTGCGCAGACCCAGTACTTC. The full variable domain, rest sourced from reference TRBV18 and TRBJ2-5, is NAGVMQNPRHLVRRRGQEARLRCSPMKGHSHVYWYRQLPEEGLKFMVYLQKENIIDESGMPKERFSAEFPKEGPSILRIQQVVRGDSAAYFCASSAYVSLAQTQYFGPGTRLLVL.

This clone has a single count. The CDR3, as DNA: TGTGCCAGCAGCCTCCGGTCGGGACAGACCTCCTTGGCCCAGTACTTC. Its translation is CASSLRSGQTSLAQYF. The genes are TRBV5-4 and TRBJ2-5; 7 positions match TRBD1. J was trimmed by 9 bases and V by 4 bases; bases with no gene match: 18. This CDR3 has 16 residues. The germline gives CDR1 SGHNT, CDR2 YYREEE (reference sequence). Full variable domain (remainder filled in from reference TRBV5-4 and TRBJ2-5): ETGVTQSPTHLIKTRGQQVTLRCSSQSGHNTVSWYQQALGQGPQFIFQYYREEENGRGNFPPRFSGLQFPNYSSELNVNALELDDSALYLCASSLRSGQTSLAQYFGPGTRLLVL.

The chain has TRBV6-2 or TRBV6-3 and TRBJ1-2; D is unresolved. There are 12 residues in the CDR3. Per germline, CDR1 MNHEY and CDR2 SVGEGT. Trimming removed 4 bases at V and 5 bases at J, with 8 bases between. DNA for the CDR3: TGTGCCAGCAGTTCAGCAGGATATGGCTACACCTTC. As protein: CASSSAGYGYTF.

V usage is TRBV3-1 (or the pseudogene TRBV3-2) and J usage is TRBJ2-3; perhaps TRBD2 as D (5 bases). V lost 3 bases, J lost 4 bases, and 8 bases lay in between. The V gene's germline CDR1 is LGHDT and CDR2 YNNKEL (reference sequence). The CDR3 runs 13 residues. The CDR3 loop is CASSQRGSDTQYF. Written as DNA, the CDR3 is TGTGCCAGCAGCCAGCGAGGGTCAGATACGCAGTATTTT.

The chain has TRBV12-5 and TRBJ1-6; 8 nucleotides match TRBD1. Trimming took 5 bases from V and 8 from J; bases not matched to a gene: 8. This CDR3 is 15 amino acids long. CDR1 and CDR2 (germline): LGHNT, FRNRAP. CDR3 nucleotide sequence: TGTGCTAGTGGTCTAGACTTGACAGGGGATTCACCCCTCCACTTT. It is translated as CASGLDLTGDSPLHF.

This sequence joins TRBV21-1 and TRBJ1-5; the D call in the table, TRBD1, was not verified against the DNA. TRBV21-1 is tagged as a pseudogene. The CDR3 consists of 19 residues. CDR3 coding DNA: TGTGCCAGCAGCAATTGGACAGTCTCAGGACCTATGAACAATCAGCCCCAGCATTTT. Protein product: CASSNWTVSGPMNNQPQHF.

The chain has TRBV6-5 and TRBJ1-2; TRBD1 agrees at 7 bases. CDR1 is MNHEY and CDR2 is SVGAGI in the germline V gene. The length of the CDR3 is 13 residues. After removal of 10 bases from V and 2 bases from J, the junction contained 7 bases not matched to a gene. The chain's CDR3 is CATTEQGNYGYTF. The CDR3 DNA reads TGTGCCACCACCGAACAGGGGAACTATGGCTACACCTTC.

The V gene is TRBV4-1, the J gene TRBJ2-1; TRBD1 aligns across 8 bases. CDR3 size: 13 residues. Germline lookup yields CDR1 MGHRA and CDR2 YSYEKL. With V trimmed by 5 bases and J by 5 bases, 2 bases remained unmatched. The CDR3 coding sequence is TGCGCCAGCAGCGTGACAGGGGACAATGAGCAGTTCTTC. It codes for CASSVTGDNEQFF.

The rearrangement uses TRBV12-5 and TRBJ1-2; D not resolved. Trimming removed 2 bases from V and 0 bases from J, with 13 bases in between. The CDR3 sequence is 16 residues long. The V gene's germline CDR1 is LGHNT and CDR2 FRNRAP. The CDR3, as DNA: TGTGCTAGTGGTTTGACTGGAGGGTTAGCTAACTATGGCTACACCTTC. Protein product: CASGLTGGLANYGYTF. Supplemented by reference TRBV12-5 and TRBJ1-2, the full variable domain reads DARVTQTPRHKVTEMGQEVTMRCQPILGHNTVFWYRQTMMQGLELLAYFRNRAPLDDSGMPKDRFSAEMPDATLATLKIQPSEPRDSAVYFCASGLTGGLANYGYTFGSGTRLTVV.

This chain connects TRBV2 to TRBJ1-1, with 8 bases aligning to TRBD1. V lost 6 bases, J lost 3 bases, and 9 bases stayed unmatched. CDR3 length equals 15 residues. CDR1 and CDR2 (germline): SNHLY, FYNNEI. The CDR3 region is CASRVSGGQYTEAFF. The CDR3 DNA sequence: TGTGCCAGCAGGGTGTCAGGGGGCCAGTACACTGAAGCTTTCTTT.

The V and J genes are TRBV3-1 (or the pseudogene TRBV3-2) and TRBJ1-3; 8 bases are a match to TRBD1. Germline V gene sequence: CDR1 LGHDT, CDR2 YNNKEL (reference sequence). Losses at the gene ends were 8 bases for V and 1 base for J; bases not matched to a gene: 4. The length of the CDR3 is 14 residues. CDR3 sequence reads: CASERQGSGNTIYF. The CDR3 DNA follows: TGTGCCAGCGAACGACAGGGGTCTGGAAACACCATATATTTT.

Regarding this clone: An end of the junction differs from the germline gene, which may be a read error. The chain couples TRBV6-5 to TRBJ1-2; the D is unclear. The V gene's germline CDR1 is MNHEY and CDR2 SVGAGI. The CDR3 spans 11 residues. The CDR3: CAGRREYGYTF. The CDR3 DNA reads TGTGCCGGCAGACGGGAATATGGCTACACCTTC.